This T cell receptor (beta chain) came from a study of blood T cell repertoires in COVID-19. Germline loops: CDR1 SNHLY, CDR2 FYNNEI. V shed 6 bases, J shed 4 bases, and the junction held 5 bases outside the gene matches. This CDR3 region has 14 residues. Sequencing was performed with immunoSEQ multiplex PCR; in TCRdb, only in-frame clones are kept and a portion is missing. The sample shows about 290,000 clones, roughly 90% of them seen only once. Sequenced sample: peripheral blood. The chain joins TRBV2 to TRBJ1-4; TRBD1 matches 7 bases. The clonotype was recovered from a woman in her twenties or thirties with COVID-19, enrolled during active disease. CDR3 coding DNA: TGTGCCAGCAGGACGACAGGGTTTAATGAAAAACTGTTTTTT. Translating it yields CASRTTGFNEKLFF.